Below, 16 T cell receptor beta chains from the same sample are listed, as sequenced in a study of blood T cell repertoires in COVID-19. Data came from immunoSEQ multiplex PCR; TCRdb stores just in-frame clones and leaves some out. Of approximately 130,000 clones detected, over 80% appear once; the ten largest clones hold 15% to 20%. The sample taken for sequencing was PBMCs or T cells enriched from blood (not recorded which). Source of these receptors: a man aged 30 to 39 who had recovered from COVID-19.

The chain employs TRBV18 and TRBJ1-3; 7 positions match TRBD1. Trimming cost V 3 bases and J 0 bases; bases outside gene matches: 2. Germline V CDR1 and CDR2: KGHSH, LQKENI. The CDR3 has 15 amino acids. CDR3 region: CASSPGQSSGNTIYF. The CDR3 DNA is TGTGCCAGCTCACCGGGACAGAGCTCTGGAAACACCATATATTTT. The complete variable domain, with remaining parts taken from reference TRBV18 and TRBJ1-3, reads NAGVMQNPRHLVRRRGQEARLRCSPMKGHSHVYWYRQLPEEGLKFMVYLQKENIIDESGMPKERFSAEFPKEGPSILRIQQVVRGDSAAYFCASSPGQSSGNTIYFGEGSWLTVV.

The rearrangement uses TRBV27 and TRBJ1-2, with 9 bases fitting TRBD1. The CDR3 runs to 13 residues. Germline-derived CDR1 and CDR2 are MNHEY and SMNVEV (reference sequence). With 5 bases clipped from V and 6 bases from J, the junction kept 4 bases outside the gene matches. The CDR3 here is CASSRRQGDGYTF. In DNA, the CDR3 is TGTGCCAGCAGTAGAAGACAGGGGGATGGCTACACCTTC.

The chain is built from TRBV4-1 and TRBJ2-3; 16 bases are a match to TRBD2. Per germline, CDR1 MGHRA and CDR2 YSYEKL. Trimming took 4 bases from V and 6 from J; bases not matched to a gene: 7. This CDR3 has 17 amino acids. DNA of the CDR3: TGCGCCAGCAGCCGAGCGGGACTAGCGGGGGGGAGTGATACGCAGTATTTT. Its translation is CASSRAGLAGGSDTQYF.

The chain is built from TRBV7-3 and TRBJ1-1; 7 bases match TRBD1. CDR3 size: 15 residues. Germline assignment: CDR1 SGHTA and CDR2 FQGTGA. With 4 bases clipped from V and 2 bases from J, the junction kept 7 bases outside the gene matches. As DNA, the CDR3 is TGTGCCAGCAGCTCTGGGGGACAGACCAACACTGAAGCTTTCTTT. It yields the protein CASSSGGQTNTEAFF.

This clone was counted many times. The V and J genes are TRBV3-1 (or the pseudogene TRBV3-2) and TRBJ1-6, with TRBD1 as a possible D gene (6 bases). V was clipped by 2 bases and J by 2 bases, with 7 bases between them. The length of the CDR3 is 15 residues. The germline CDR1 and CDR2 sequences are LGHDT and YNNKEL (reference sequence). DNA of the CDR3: TGTGCCAGCAGCCAACAGGGGACCTATAATTCACCCCTCCACTTT. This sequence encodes CASSQQGTYNSPLHF.

The CDR3 region has the DNA TGTGCCAGCTCACCACCGGGACAGCACCCTTATGGCTACACCTTC. It yields the protein CASSPPGQHPYGYTF. The V and J genes are TRBV18 and TRBJ1-2; TRBD1 aligns across 7 bases. CDR1 and CDR2 from the germline V gene are KGHSH and LQKENI. This CDR3 has 15 amino acids. J was trimmed by 5 bases and V by 0 bases; bases with no gene match: 6.

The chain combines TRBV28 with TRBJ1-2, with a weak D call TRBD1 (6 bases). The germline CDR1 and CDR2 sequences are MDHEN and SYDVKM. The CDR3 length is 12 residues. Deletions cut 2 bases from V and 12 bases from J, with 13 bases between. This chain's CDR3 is CASSLNREPDTF. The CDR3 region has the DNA TGTGCCAGCAGTTTAAACAGGGAGCCGGACACCTTC.

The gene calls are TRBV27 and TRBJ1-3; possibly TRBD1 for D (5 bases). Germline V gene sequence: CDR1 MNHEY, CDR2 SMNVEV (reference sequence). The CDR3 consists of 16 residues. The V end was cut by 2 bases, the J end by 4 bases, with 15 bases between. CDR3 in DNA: TGTGCCAGCAGTTTAGGGCCGGGACTGGGAGGAAACACCATATATTTT. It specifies CASSLGPGLGGNTIYF.

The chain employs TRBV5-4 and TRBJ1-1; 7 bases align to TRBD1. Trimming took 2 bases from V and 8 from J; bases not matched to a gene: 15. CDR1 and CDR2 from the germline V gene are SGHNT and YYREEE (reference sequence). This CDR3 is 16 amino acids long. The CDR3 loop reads CASSLPGQTEIGEAFF. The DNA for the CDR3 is TGTGCCAGCAGCTTACCGGGACAGACGGAAATCGGCGAAGCTTTCTTT.

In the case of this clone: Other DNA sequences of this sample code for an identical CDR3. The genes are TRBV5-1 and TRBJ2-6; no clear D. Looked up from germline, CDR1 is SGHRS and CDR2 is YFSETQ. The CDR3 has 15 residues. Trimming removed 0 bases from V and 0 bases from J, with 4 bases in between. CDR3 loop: CASSLAVSGANVLTF. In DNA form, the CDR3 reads TGCGCCAGCAGCTTGGCAGTCTCTGGGGCCAACGTCCTGACTTTC.

Written as DNA, the CDR3 is TGTGCCAGCACCACAACAGGTGCCTTAACTGAAGCTTTCTTT. Protein product: CASTTTGALTEAFF. This rearrangement joins TRBV2 to TRBJ1-1; maybe TRBD1 (5 bases). V was cut by 7 bases and J by 5 bases, with 17 bases left in between. Per the germline V gene, CDR1 is SNHLY and CDR2 is FYNNEI. The CDR3 contains 14 residues.

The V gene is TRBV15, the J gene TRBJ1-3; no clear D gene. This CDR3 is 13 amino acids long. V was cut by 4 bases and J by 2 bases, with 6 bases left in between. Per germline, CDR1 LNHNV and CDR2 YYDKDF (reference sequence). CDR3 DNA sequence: TGTGCCACCAGCACCCGTGCTGGAAACACCATATATTTT. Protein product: CATSTRAGNTIYF.

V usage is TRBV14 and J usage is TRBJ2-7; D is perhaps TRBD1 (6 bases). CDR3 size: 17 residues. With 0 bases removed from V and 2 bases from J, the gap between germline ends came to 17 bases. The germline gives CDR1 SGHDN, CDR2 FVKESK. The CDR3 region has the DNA TGTGCCAGCAGCCAAGATCCGGGACAAAACACCCCCTACGAGCAGTACTTC. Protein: CASSQDPGQNTPYEQYF.

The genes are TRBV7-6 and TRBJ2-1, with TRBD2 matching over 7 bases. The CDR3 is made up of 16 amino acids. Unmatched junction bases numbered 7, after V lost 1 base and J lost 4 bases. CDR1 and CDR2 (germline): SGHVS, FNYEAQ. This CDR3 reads CASSLDWLAVYNEQFF. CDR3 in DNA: TGTGCCAGCAGCTTAGATTGGCTAGCGGTGTACAATGAGCAGTTCTTC.

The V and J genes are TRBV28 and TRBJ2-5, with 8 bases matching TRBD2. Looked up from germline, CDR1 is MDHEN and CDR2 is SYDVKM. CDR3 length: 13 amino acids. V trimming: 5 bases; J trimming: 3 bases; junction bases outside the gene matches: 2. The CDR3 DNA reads TGTGCCAGCAGTACTAGCGGCGAAGAGACCCAGTACTTC. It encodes CASSTSGEETQYF.

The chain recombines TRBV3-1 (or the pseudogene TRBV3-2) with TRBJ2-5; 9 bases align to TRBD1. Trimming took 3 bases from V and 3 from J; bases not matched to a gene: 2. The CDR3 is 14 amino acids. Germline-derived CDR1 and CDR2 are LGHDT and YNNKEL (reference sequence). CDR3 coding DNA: TGTGCCAGCAGCCAGGACAGGGGAAAAGAGACCCAGTACTTC. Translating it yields CASSQDRGKETQYF.